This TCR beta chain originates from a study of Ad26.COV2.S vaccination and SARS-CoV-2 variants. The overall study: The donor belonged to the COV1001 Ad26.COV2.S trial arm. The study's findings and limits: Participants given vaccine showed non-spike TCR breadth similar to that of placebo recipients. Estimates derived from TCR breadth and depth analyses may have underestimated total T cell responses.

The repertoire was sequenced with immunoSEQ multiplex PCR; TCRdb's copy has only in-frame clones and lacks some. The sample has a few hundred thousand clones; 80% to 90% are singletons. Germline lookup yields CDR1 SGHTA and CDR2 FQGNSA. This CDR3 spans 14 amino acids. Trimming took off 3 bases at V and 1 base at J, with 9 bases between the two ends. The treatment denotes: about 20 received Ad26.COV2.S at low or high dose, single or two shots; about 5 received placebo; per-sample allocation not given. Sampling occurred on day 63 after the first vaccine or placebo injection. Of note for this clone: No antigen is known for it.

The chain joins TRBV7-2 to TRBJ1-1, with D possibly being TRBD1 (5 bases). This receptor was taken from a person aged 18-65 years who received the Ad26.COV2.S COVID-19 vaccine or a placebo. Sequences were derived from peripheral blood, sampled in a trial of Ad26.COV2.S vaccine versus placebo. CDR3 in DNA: TGTGCCAGCAGCTTGTACGGGGGGAACACTGAAGCTTTCTTT. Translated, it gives CASSLYGGNTEAFF.